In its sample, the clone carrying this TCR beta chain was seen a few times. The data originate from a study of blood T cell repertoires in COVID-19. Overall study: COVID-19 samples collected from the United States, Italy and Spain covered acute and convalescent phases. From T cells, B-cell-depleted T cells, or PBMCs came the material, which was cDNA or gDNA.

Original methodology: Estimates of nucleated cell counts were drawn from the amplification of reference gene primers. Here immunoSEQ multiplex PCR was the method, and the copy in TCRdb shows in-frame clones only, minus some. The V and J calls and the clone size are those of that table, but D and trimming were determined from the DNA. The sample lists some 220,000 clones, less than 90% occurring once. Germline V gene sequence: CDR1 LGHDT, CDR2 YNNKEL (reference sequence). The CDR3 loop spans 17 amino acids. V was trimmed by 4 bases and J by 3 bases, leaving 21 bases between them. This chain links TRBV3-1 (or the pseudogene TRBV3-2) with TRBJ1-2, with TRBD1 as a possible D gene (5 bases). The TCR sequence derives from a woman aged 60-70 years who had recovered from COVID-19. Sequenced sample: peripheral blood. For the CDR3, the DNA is TGTGCCAGCAGCCTTCTGGGGCAGGCGGCGTCTTACTATGGCTACACCTTC. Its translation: CASSLLGQAASYYGYTF.